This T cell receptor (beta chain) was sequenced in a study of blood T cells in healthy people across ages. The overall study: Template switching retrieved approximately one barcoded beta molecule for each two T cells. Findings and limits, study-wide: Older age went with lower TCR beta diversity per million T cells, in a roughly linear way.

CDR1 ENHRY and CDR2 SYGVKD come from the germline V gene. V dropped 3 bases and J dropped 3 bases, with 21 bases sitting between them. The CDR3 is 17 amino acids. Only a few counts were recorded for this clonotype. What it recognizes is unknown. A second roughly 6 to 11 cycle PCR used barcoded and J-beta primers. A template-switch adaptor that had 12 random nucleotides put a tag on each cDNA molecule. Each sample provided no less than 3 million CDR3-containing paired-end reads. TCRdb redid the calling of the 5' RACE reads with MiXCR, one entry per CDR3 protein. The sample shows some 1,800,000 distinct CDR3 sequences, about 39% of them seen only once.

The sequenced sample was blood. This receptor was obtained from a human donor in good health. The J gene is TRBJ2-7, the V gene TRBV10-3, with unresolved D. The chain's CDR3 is CAISDSLGQDDHYEQYF. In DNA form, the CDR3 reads TGTGCCATCAGTGACAGTTTGGGCCAGGACGATCACTACGAGCAGTACTTC.